These 12 T cell receptor beta chains share one sample of origin, sequenced in a study of prognosis after radiotherapy for stage I lung cancer. Two-round multiplex PCR amplified TCR beta CDR3 from genomic DNA. Round one of PCR was performed, and it used primers specific to each TRBV and TRBJ gene. In TCRdb, the multiplex PCR reads were re-called with MiXCR into one record per CDR3 protein. This table holds more than 20,000 distinct CDR3 sequences, more than 40% found once. The material sequenced was PBMCs, taken before or after stereotactic body radiation therapy (not recorded which). Receptor source: a donor over 45 with non-small cell lung cancer.

Ten or more counts support this clonotype. V gene TRBV5-8 combines with J gene TRBJ1-5; D gene uncertain. V shed 2 bases and J shed 0 bases, with 9 bases lying between them. Germline lookup yields CDR1 SGHTS and CDR2 YDEGEE. This CDR3 is built from 15 residues. CDR3 DNA: TGTGCCAGCAGCTTTAGCCAGCATAGCAATCAGCCCCAGCATTTT. Its protein is CASSFSQHSNQPQHF.

In its sample, this clonotype was seen many times. This chain connects TRBV5-4 to TRBJ1-2, with 9 bases that match TRBD1. The germline CDR1 and CDR2 sequences are SGHNT and YYREEE (reference sequence). Losses at the gene ends were 1 base for V and 2 bases for J; bases not matched to a gene: 0. This CDR3 has 14 amino acids. The CDR3 is CASSLTGGNYGYTF. In DNA form, the CDR3 reads TGTGCCAGCAGCTTGACAGGGGGCAACTATGGCTACACCTTC. The variable domain in full, with the rest retrieved from reference TRBV5-4 and TRBJ1-2, is ETGVTQSPTHLIKTRGQQVTLRCSSQSGHNTVSWYQQALGQGPQFIFQYYREEENGRGNFPPRFSGLQFPNYSSELNVNALELDDSALYLCASSLTGGNYGYTFGSGTRLTVV.

Comments on this clonotype: The junction departs from germline at one end; a sequencing error may be responsible. The chain carries TRBV5-1 and TRBJ2-6, with 11 nucleotides matching TRBD1. Germline V gives CDR1 SGHRS, CDR2 YFSETQ. The CDR3 spans 17 residues. This chain's CDR3 is CASSQGQGVFGANILTF. In DNA, the CDR3 is TGCGCCAGCAGCCAGGGACAGGGGGTTTTTGGGGCCAACATCCTGACTTTC. Variable domain in full (rest from reference TRBV5-1 and TRBJ2-6): KAGVTQTPRYLIKTRGQQVTLSCSPISGHRSVSWYQQTPGQGLQFLFEYFSETQRNKGNFPGRFSGRQFSNSRSEMNVSTLELGDSALYLCASSQGQGVFGANILTFGAGSRLTVL.

This clonotype was counted ten times or more. The V and J genes are TRBV7-3 and TRBJ2-5; D is possibly TRBD2 (5 bases). Germline CDR1 reads SGHTA; CDR2 reads FQGTGA. This CDR3 is 16 amino acids long. Deletions cut 5 bases from V and 1 base from J, with 17 bases between. The CDR3 DNA reads TGTGCCAGCAGCCCTTCCCGGGGAGCCACCCAAGAGACCCAGTACTTC. This encodes CASSPSRGATQETQYF.

This clonotype was counted at least ten times. A much larger clonotype is one base distant, so this may be a read error. The gene calls are TRBV27 and TRBJ2-1; D gene ambiguous. Per the germline V gene, CDR1 is MNHEY and CDR2 is SMNVEV (reference sequence). The CDR3 runs to 12 residues. CDR3 bases: TGTGCCAGCAGTGGTAGCTACAATGAGCGGTTCTTC. Amino acids: CASSGSYNERFF.

This clonotype has just one count. The CDR3 reads CASSEDRFDEKLFF. Here the CDR3 DNA reads TGTGCCAGCAGTGAGGACAGGTTCGATGAAAAACTGTTTTTT. The chain carries TRBV6-4 and TRBJ1-4; TRBD1 agrees at 7 bases. V lost 3 bases to trimming and J lost 6 bases; unmatched junction nucleotides: 4. CDR1 is MRHNA and CDR2 is SNTAGT in the germline V gene. CDR3 size: 14 residues.

In this sample, this clonotype turned up many times. The chain links TRBV5-4 to TRBJ1-2, with 8 bases aligning to TRBD1. The CDR3 is made up of 14 amino acids. Unmatched junction bases numbered 7, after V lost 3 bases and J lost 6 bases. Germline V lookup: CDR1 SGHNT, CDR2 YYREEE (reference sequence). This CDR3 is CASSSRGPGDGYTF. In DNA, the CDR3 is TGTGCCAGCAGCTCCAGGGGGCCAGGGGATGGCTACACCTTC.

This clonotype was recorded a few times. A read error may be the cause here, since a much bigger clone is one base away. This chain joins TRBV12-3 or TRBV12-4 and TRBJ2-5; no reliable D call. The V gene lost 3 bases and the J gene lost 3 bases, with 2 bases spanning the gap. CDR3 length: 11 residues. Written as DNA, the CDR3 is TGTGCCAGCAGTTTCAAAGAGACCCAGTACTTC. It encodes CASSFKETQYF.

This clonotype was seen at least ten times. The chain employs TRBV19 and TRBJ2-1; D might be TRBD2 (6 bases). The germline CDR1 and CDR2 sequences are LNHDA and SQIVND (reference sequence). The CDR3 loop spans 14 amino acids. V lost 5 bases to trimming and J lost 5 bases, with 13 bases between them. CDR3 nucleotide sequence: TGTGCCAGTAGTGTTAGCGGTATAAACAATGAGCAGTTCTTC. The encoded protein is CASSVSGINNEQFF.

There are many counts of this clonotype. The chain employs TRBV6-1 and TRBJ1-4, with D hard to call. Germline-derived CDR1 and CDR2 are MNHNS and SASEGT. V lost 7 bases and J lost 5, with 14 bases in between. This CDR3 is 14 amino acids long. CDR3 nucleotides: TGTGCCAGCAATACGGACGGAGAAAATGAAAAACTGTTTTTT. Its protein is CASNTDGENEKLFF.

With respect to this clonotype: This could be a read error, since a much larger clone is one nucleotide away. The V and J genes are TRBV10-3 and TRBJ1-6; D is perhaps TRBD1 (5 bases). V was pared by 9 bases and J by 8 bases, with 14 bases between. CDR3 length equals 13 residues. Germline V gene data show CDR1 as ENHRY and CDR2 as SYGVKD. The CDR3 here is CAISQDAYSPLHF. As DNA, the CDR3 is TGTGCCATTTCACAGGATGCGTATTCACCCCTCCACTTT.

As DNA, the CDR3 is TGTGCCAGCAGCCCCCAGAACACTGAAGCTTTCTTT. This sequence encodes CASSPQNTEAFF. J is TRBJ1-1 and V is TRBV14; no clear D. Germline CDR1 and CDR2: SGHDN and FVKESK. The CDR3 is 12 residues long. The germline V and J ends were trimmed by 4 bases and 1 base, with 4 bases remaining between them.